This TCR beta chain was sequenced for a study of human T cells and chemical hapten exposure. Background on the study: Yields of TCR per sample differed, chiefly owing to small differences in pooled library volume.

Sample time point: patch test 2, 6 weeks after DPC sensitization. Treatment denoted: therapeutic diphenylcyclopropenone sensitization with weekly scalp DPC. From germline, CDR1 is PRHDT and CDR2 FYEKMQ (reference sequence). After removal of 5 bases from V and 7 bases from J, the junction contained 8 bases not matched to a gene. This CDR3 spans 15 amino acids. This clonotype occurred a few times. Using its own MiXCR run on the RACE reads, TCRdb lists one record per CDR3 protein. The sample yields 85,000 to 95,000 distinct CDR3 sequences, approximately 10% seen once. The gene calls are TRBV13 and TRBJ1-5, with 10 bases matching TRBD1. The TCR comes from a man aged 40-50 years with alopecia areata. Some clones in this sample may be carry-over from other donors' samples. The specimen comprised whole blood, sampled in connection with sensitization to the hapten diphenylcyclopropenone (DPC). DNA of the CDR3: TGTGCCAGCAGCATCGGGACAGGGGCTGGGCAGCCCCAGCATTTT. Its translation: CASSIGTGAGQPQHF.